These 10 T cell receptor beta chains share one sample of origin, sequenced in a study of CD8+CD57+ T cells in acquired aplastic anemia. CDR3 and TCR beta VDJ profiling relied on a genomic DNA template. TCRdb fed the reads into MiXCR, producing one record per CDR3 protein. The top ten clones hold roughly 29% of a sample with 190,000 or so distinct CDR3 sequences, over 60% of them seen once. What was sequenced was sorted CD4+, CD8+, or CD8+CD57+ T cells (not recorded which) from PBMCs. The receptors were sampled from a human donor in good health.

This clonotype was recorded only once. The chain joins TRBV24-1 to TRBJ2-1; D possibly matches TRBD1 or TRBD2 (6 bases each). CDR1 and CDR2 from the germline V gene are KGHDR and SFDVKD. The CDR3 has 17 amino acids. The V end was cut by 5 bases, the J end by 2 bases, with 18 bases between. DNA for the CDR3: TGTGCCACCAGTGTCGTCTGGGGGGACACCCCCTACAATGAGCAGTTCTTC. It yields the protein CATSVVWGDTPYNEQFF.

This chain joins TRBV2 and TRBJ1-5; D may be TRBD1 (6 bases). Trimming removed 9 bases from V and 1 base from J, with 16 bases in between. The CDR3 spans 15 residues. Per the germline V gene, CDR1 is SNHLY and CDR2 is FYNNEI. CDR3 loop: CASRTDRTSNQPQHF. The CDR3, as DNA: TGTGCCAGTAGAACAGACAGGACGAGCAATCAGCCCCAGCATTTT.

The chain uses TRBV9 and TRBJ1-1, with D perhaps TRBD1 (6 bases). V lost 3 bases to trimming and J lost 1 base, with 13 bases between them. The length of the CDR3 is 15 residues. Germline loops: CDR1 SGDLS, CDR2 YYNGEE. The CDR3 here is CASSESGAQNTEAFF. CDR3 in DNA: TGTGCCAGCAGCGAGTCAGGGGCTCAGAACACTGAAGCTTTCTTT.

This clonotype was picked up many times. CDR3 protein: CASSQDREFYEQYF. As DNA, the CDR3 is TGCGCCAGCAGCCAAGACAGGGAGTTTTACGAGCAGTACTTC. This chain connects TRBV4-1 to TRBJ2-7; D is tentatively TRBD1 or TRBD2 (5 bases each). The CDR3 has 14 residues. Between the trimmed V and J ends, which lost 0 bases and 4 bases, there was a span of 10 bases. CDR1 and CDR2 from the germline V gene are MGHRA and YSYEKL.

The CDR3 is CASSPRGRGYGYTF. CDR3 coding DNA: TGTGCCAGCAGTCCGCGCGGACGTGGCTATGGCTACACCTTC. The V call is TRBV28, the J call TRBJ1-2; D uncertain. Germline values: CDR1 MDHEN, CDR2 SYDVKM. V shed 5 bases and J shed 4 bases, with 14 bases lying between them. The CDR3 sequence is 14 residues long.

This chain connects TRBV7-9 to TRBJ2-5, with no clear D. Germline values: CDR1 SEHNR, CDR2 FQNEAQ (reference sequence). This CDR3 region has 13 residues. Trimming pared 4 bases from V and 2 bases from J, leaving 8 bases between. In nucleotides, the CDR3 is TGTGCCAGCAGCTGGCCTCAACAAGAGACCCAGTACTTC. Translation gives CASSWPQQETQYF.

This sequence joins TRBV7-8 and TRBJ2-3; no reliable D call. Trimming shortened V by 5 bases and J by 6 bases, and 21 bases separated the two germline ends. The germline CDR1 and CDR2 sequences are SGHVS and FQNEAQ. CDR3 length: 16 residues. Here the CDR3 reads CASSLNQRLKRDTQYF. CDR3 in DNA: TGTGCCAGCAGCCTAAATCAGAGATTGAAAAGGGATACGCAGTATTTT.

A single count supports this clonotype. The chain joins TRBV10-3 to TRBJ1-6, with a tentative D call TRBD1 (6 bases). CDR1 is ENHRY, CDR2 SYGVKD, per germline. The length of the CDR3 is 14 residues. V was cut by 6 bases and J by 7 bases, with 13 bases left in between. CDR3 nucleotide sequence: TGTGCCATCAGCGTTGGACAGACGAATTCACCCCTCCACTTT. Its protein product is CAISVGQTNSPLHF.

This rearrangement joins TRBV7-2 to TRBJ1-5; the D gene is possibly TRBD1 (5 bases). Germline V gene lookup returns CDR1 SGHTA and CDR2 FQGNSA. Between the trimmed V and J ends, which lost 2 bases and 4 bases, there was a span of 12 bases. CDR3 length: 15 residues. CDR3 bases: TGTGCCAGCAGCTTATATGAAGGGGTAAATCAGCCCCAGCATTTT. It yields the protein CASSLYEGVNQPQHF.

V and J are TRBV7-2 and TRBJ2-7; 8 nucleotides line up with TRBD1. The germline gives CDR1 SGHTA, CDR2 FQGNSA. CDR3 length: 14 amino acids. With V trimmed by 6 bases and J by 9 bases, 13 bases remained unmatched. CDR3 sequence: CASSLDRVAHGQYF. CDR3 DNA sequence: TGTGCCAGCAGTTTGGACAGGGTAGCACATGGGCAGTACTTC.